The present entry profiles one T cell receptor (beta chain) with its context. This specimen belongs to a study of OX40 agonist ivuxolimab in advanced cancers. The table came from immunoSEQ multiplex PCR; TCRdb's copy has only in-frame clones and leaves some out. The table includes 65,000 to 95,000 clones, around 85% detected once. The TCR comes from an adult with an advanced solid tumor such as melanoma, head and neck, liver or kidney cancer. The input for sequencing was CD4+ or CD8+ T cells sorted from blood, taken in a trial of the OX40 agonist ivuxolimab.

The CDR3 DNA sequence: TGTGCCAGCAGTTTATCTGGAGTGGAGTGGACCAAAAACATTCAGTACTTC. Protein: CASSLSGVEWTKNIQYF. The chain couples TRBV27 to TRBJ2-4; no definite D call. This CDR3 comprises 17 residues. The germline CDR1 and CDR2 sequences are MNHEY and SMNVEV (reference sequence). The ends were cut back, 0 bases at V and 2 bases at J, with 14 bases in the middle.